These 16 T cell receptor beta chains were all obtained from the same sample, sequenced in a study of blood T cells in healthy people across ages. Combining a sample-barcoded 5' primer with a J-beta primer mix, a second PCR ran for roughly 6 to 12 cycles. TCRdb processed the 5' RACE reads anew with MiXCR; each CDR3 protein has one entry. In the table there are over 950,000 distinct CDR3 sequences, roughly 51% of which are singletons. The sequenced sample consisted of blood. The receptor source for this set is an older woman in good health.

V is TRBV4-2 and J is TRBJ2-7; TRBD1 matches 7 bases. Looked up from germline, CDR1 is LGHNA and CDR2 is YNFKEQ. Losses at the gene ends were 0 bases for V and 3 bases for J; bases not matched to a gene: 8. The CDR3 has 16 residues. The CDR3 coding sequence is TGTGCCAGCAGCCAAGATCAGGGGGTCGTCAACTACGAGCAGTACTTC. Translated: CASSQDQGVVNYEQYF.

The chain is built from TRBV20-1 and TRBJ2-3; 12 positions match TRBD2. The CDR3 is 14 amino acids. Germline lookup yields CDR1 DFQATT and CDR2 SNEGSKA (reference sequence). The CDR3 DNA reads as TGCAGGGCGAGGCTAGCGGGGGGGTTAGATACGCAGTATTTT. Protein sequence: CRARLAGGLDTQYF.

The chain carries TRBV28 and TRBJ2-3; 10 bases line up with TRBD2. The germline gives CDR1 MDHEN, CDR2 SYDVKM. There are 16 residues in the CDR3. J gave up 3 bases and V 8 bases, and 11 bases lay outside the gene matches. The CDR3 coding sequence is TGTGCCAGCCTGCTTCAGCGGGAGGGTCCTACAGATACGCAGTATTTT. Its translation is CASLLQREGPTDTQYF. The whole variable domain, remainder taken from reference TRBV28 and TRBJ2-3, is DVKVTQSSRYLVKRTGEKVFLECVQDMDHENMFWYRQDPGLGLRLIYFSYDVKMKEKGDIPEGYSVSREKKERFSLILESASTNQTSMYLCASLLQREGPTDTQYFGPGTRLTVL.

The gene calls are TRBV28 and TRBJ2-3; 11 nucleotides align to TRBD2. Looked up from germline, CDR1 is MDHEN and CDR2 is SYDVKM. The V and J ends lost 5 bases and 8 bases, in that order; junction bases with no gene match: 6. The CDR3 runs to 14 residues. CDR3 in DNA: TGTGCCAGCAGTCTAGCGGGAGGCCTCCTTACGCAGTATTTT. Translated, it gives CASSLAGGLLTQYF.

This chain links TRBV10-1 with TRBJ2-7; the D gene is possibly TRBD2 (5 bases). Germline assignment: CDR1 WNHNN and CDR2 SYGVQD (reference sequence). The V and J ends lost 0 bases and 6 bases respectively, with 9 bases between them. The CDR3 extends over 13 amino acids. DNA of the CDR3: TGCGCCAGCAGTGAGTCCCCGGGGTTCGAGCAGTACTTC. Translated: CASSESPGFEQYF.

V usage is TRBV30 and J usage is TRBJ2-7; D is undetermined. The CDR3 extends over 14 amino acids. Germline CDR1 GTSNPN, CDR2 SVGIG (reference sequence). Trimming pared 3 bases from V and 4 bases from J, leaving 16 bases between. CDR3 region: CAWSTPRMRYEQYF. CDR3 sequence (DNA): TGTGCCTGGAGCACCCCGAGGATGAGATACGAGCAGTACTTC.

The chain links TRBV29-1 to TRBJ2-5; 10 nucleotides match TRBD2. Trimming took 7 bases from V and 4 from J; bases not matched to a gene: 3. The CDR3 loop spans 12 amino acids. Looked up from germline, CDR1 is SQVTM and CDR2 is ANQGSEA. This chain's CDR3 is CSGASGRETQYF. The CDR3 DNA reads TGCAGCGGGGCTAGCGGGAGAGAGACCCAGTACTTC.

This clonotype was counted between two and nine times. The chain uses TRBV29-1 and TRBJ2-1; D call uncertain. The V end was cut by 3 bases, the J end by 9 bases, with 9 bases between. The CDR3 is 11 residues long. Germline V lookup: CDR1 SQVTM, CDR2 ANQGSEA. The CDR3 loop reads CSVDRSSEQFF. CDR3 in DNA: TGCAGCGTTGACAGGTCTAGTGAGCAGTTCTTC.

This clonotype was seen a handful of times. The chain uses TRBV6-5 and TRBJ2-3; D is possibly TRBD2 (5 bases). With 0 bases removed from V and 5 bases from J, the gap between germline ends came to 18 bases. This CDR3 is 17 amino acids long. CDR1 is MNHEY and CDR2 is SVGAGI in the germline V gene. CDR3 nucleotide sequence: TGTGCCAGCAGTTACTCGGTTGCCGGGAAGGCGGGAGATACGCAGTATTTT. Its protein product is CASSYSVAGKAGDTQYF.

This clonotype was counted only a few times. The chain links TRBV12-3 or TRBV12-4 to TRBJ1-5; D unclear. V dropped 3 bases and J dropped 0 bases, with 18 bases sitting between them. CDR3 length: 18 residues. This chain's CDR3 is CASSFTLQGVYSNQPQHF. The CDR3 DNA reads TGTGCCAGCAGTTTTACACTCCAAGGAGTTTATAGCAATCAGCCCCAGCATTTT.

A few counts support this clonotype. V usage is TRBV4-2 and J usage is TRBJ2-7; 8 bases are a match to TRBD2. Germline assignment: CDR1 LGHNA and CDR2 YNFKEQ. The CDR3 consists of 16 residues. Trimming took 0 bases from V and 0 from J; bases not matched to a gene: 4. The CDR3 sequence is CASSQDGAGDSYEQYF. In nucleotides, the CDR3 is TGTGCCAGCAGCCAAGATGGAGCGGGAGACTCCTACGAGCAGTACTTC.

The V and J genes are TRBV7-9 and TRBJ2-3, with 9 bases identical to TRBD2. V lost 4 bases and J lost 1; bases outside the gene matches: 6. This CDR3 spans 16 amino acids. Germline CDR1 reads SEHNR; CDR2 reads FQNEAQ (reference sequence). As DNA, the CDR3 is TGTGCCAGCAGCTGGGGACTAGCCCCACGCACAGATACGCAGTATTTT. Translating it yields CASSWGLAPRTDTQYF.

This clonotype appeared a few times. This rearrangement joins TRBV3-1 to TRBJ2-7; D is possibly TRBD2 (6 bases). Trimming removed 4 bases from V and 5 bases from J, with 24 bases in between. Germline V gene lookup returns CDR1 LGHDT and CDR2 YNNKEL (reference sequence). There are 17 residues in the CDR3. CDR3 sequence reads: CASSPRGSGGHNHEQYF. DNA of the CDR3: TGTGCCAGCAGCCCCCGGGGGTCCGGGGGTCATAATCACGAGCAGTACTTC.

The chain uses TRBV6-2 or TRBV6-3 and TRBJ2-7; D possibly uses TRBD1 or TRBD2 (5 bases each). Germline V gene sequence: CDR1 MNHEY, CDR2 SVGEGT. V lost 5 bases and J 6 bases, leaving 17 bases between the germline ends. The length of the CDR3 is 14 residues. Here the CDR3 reads CASSGDVRAGEQYF. In DNA form, the CDR3 reads TGTGCCAGCAGTGGGGACGTCCGGGCGGGCGAGCAGTACTTC.

V gene TRBV11-2 combines with J gene TRBJ1-2; TRBD1 agrees at 9 bases. The CDR3 is 14 amino acids. J lost 6 bases, V lost 5 bases, and 7 bases had no gene match. Germline CDR1 is SGHAT and CDR2 is FQNNGV. In DNA, the CDR3 is TGTGCCAGCAGCACTACAGGGGGCTGGGATGGCTACACCTTC. Amino acids: CASSTTGGWDGYTF.

This clonotype turned up a few times. This chain's CDR3 is CASSHPGDRAYEQYF. CDR3 bases: TGTGCCAGCAGCCACCCGGGAGACAGGGCCTACGAGCAGTACTTC. This chain connects TRBV7-9 to TRBJ2-7, with TRBD1 as a possible D gene (7 bases). V shed 5 bases and J shed 2 bases, with 16 bases lying between them. Per germline, CDR1 SEHNR and CDR2 FQNEAQ (reference sequence). The CDR3 covers 15 residues.